This entry lists 7 T cell receptor beta chains sequenced from one sample in a study of Ad26.COV2.S vaccination and SARS-CoV-2 variants (dated by TCRdb to about 2021). What this sample's treatment or condition label stands for: roughly 18 received Ad26.COV2.S at low or high dose, single or two shots; about 5 received placebo; per-sample allocation not given. Repertoires of vaccine and placebo recipients were sequenced from samples collected on day 63 after the first injection. Receptors were amplified or captured by the immunoSEQ multiplex PCR assay. Not all clones reach the TCRdb copy of this immuneACCESS table, which keeps in-frame sequences only. Checked studies attribute under half of the gap to unresolved V genes and leave the rest unexplained. The sample profile shows about 380,000 clones; about four fifths of them were found once. Of the sample, around 7% falls within the top ten clones. The sequencing used peripheral blood, collected in a trial of Ad26.COV2.S vaccine versus placebo. These receptors were taken from a person between 18 and 65 years old who received the Ad26.COV2.S COVID-19 vaccine or a placebo.

The chain couples TRBV19 to TRBJ2-7; a weak D match, TRBD1 (6 bases). Germline-derived CDR1 and CDR2 are LNHDA and SQIVND (reference sequence). The ends were cut back, 3 bases at V and 4 bases at J, with 16 bases in the middle. The CDR3 runs 15 residues. CDR3: CASSITGYLTYEQYF. The CDR3 DNA reads as TGTGCCAGTAGTATTACAGGGTACCTCACGTACGAGCAGTACTTC. The whole variable domain, filled in from reference TRBV19 and TRBJ2-7, reads DGGITQSPKYLFRKEGQNVTLSCEQNLNHDAMYWYRQDPGQGLRLIYYSQIVNDFQKGDIAEGYSVSREKKESFPLTVTSAQKNPTAFYLCASSITGYLTYEQYFGPGTRLTVT.

V is TRBV4-2 and J is TRBJ2-2, with 12 bases fitting TRBD2. Looked up from germline, CDR1 is LGHNA and CDR2 is YNFKEQ. This CDR3 has 16 residues. The junction had 5 bases not matched to a gene; V was cut back by 4 bases and J by 5 bases. The CDR3 loop is CASSLLAGGGTGELFF. The CDR3 DNA follows: TGTGCCAGCAGCCTACTAGCGGGAGGAGGAACCGGGGAGCTGTTTTTT.

The gene calls are TRBV21-1 and TRBJ2-5. TRBV21-1 is a listed pseudogene. This CDR3 is built from 11 residues. The CDR3 DNA reads TGTGCCAGCAGCGTTCAAGAGACCCAGTACTTC. Translating it yields CASSVQETQYF.

The chain carries TRBV5-6 and TRBJ1-2, with D possibly TRBD1 on 6 matching bases. V lost 4 bases and J lost 6, with 16 bases in between. The CDR3 sequence is 14 residues long. Germline-derived CDR1 and CDR2 are SGHDT and YYEEEE. The CDR3 protein is CASSPLWGGDGYTF. CDR3 coding DNA: TGTGCCAGCAGCCCGCTCTGGGGGGGCGATGGCTACACCTTC.

This clone has a handful of counts. V is TRBV29-1 and J is TRBJ2-7; TRBD1 might be the D (6 bases). CDR1 SQVTM and CDR2 ANQGSEA come from the germline V gene. The CDR3 extends over 12 amino acids. V was trimmed by 6 bases and J by 5 bases, leaving 14 bases between them. The CDR3 spells CSVVGYRDEQYF. Here the CDR3 DNA reads TGCAGCGTAGTGGGGTACAGGGACGAGCAGTACTTC.

The CDR3 coding sequence is TGTGCCACCAGTGATTCCCCTCGGGGGGCGGAAGGCTACACCTTC. Its protein product is CATSDSPRGAEGYTF. The chain joins TRBV24-1 to TRBJ1-2; D possibly corresponds to TRBD1 (6 bases). The CDR3 extends over 15 amino acids. The germline V and J ends were trimmed by 2 bases and 8 bases, with 17 bases remaining between them. Germline V gene sequence: CDR1 KGHDR, CDR2 SFDVKD.

The chain links TRBV9 to TRBJ2-3; TRBD2 matches 10 bases. In germline, CDR1 is SGDLS, CDR2 YYNGEE. This CDR3 contains 15 residues. V dropped 4 bases and J dropped 1; count of bases not matched to a gene: 3. The CDR3 protein is CASSPTSGGTDTQYF. CDR3 nucleotides: TGTGCCAGCAGCCCCACTAGCGGGGGCACAGATACGCAGTATTTT.